These T cell receptor beta chains were read from a single sample in a study of cytomegalovirus exposure and HLA in healthy donors. Here immunoSEQ multiplex PCR was the method, and the copy in TCRdb shows in-frame clones only, minus some. This sample carries approximately 300,000 clones, more than 80% of them seen once, and the ten largest clones take 0.84%. Sequenced: PBMCs. The receptors stem from a woman aged 18-29 years in good health and CMV-seronegative. Each CDR3 is given with its conserved first and last residue. The D gene is left open where the match is weak. Clone sizes are given selectively: once, few, many, or a class where the clone is expanded.

D	V	J	size	DNA	CDR3
TRBD2	TRBV5-6	TRBJ2-1	.	TGTGCCAGCAGCTCGAGTGGGAGGGAGTTCTTC	CASSSSGREFF
TRBD1	TRBV13	TRBJ2-7	.	TGTGCCAGCAGCTTAGCTGTGGACAGGGGCTACGAGCAGTACTTC	CASSLAVDRGYEQYF
TRBD2	TRBV28	TRBJ2-1	.	TGTGCCAGCAGTTTAGGAGCGGGAGTGGAGTTCTTC	CASSLGAGVEFF
TRBD2	TRBV27	TRBJ2-7	.	TGTGCCAGCAGTTCCTTAGCGGGAGTAAACGCCTACGAGCAGTACTTC	CASSSLAGVNAYEQYF
.	TRBV27	TRBJ2-3	.	TGTGCCAGCCGCCTTCGCGACACAGATACGCAGTATTTT	CASRLRDTDTQYF
TRBD1	TRBV9	TRBJ2-5	.	TGTGCCAGCAGCCCGAGGGGGCCGGAGACCCAGTACTTC	CASSPRGPETQYF
.	TRBV28	TRBJ1-2	.	TGTGCCAGCAGTTTCAGAGTAGCCTCCAACTATGGCTACACCTTC	CASSFRVASNYGYTF
.	TRBV5-1	TRBJ2-1	.	TGCGCCAGCAGCTTGGAATCGGAGCAGTTCTTC	CASSLESEQFF
.	TRBV27	TRBJ2-5	.	TGTGCCAGCATCGCCGGCGGGACCCAGTACTTC	CASIAGGTQYF
.	TRBV18	TRBJ1-2	.	TGTGCCAGCTCACCAACCCGGGACACATACTATGGCTACACCTTC	CASSPTRDTYYGYTF
.	TRBV28	TRBJ2-7	.	TGTGCCAGCAGCCCCGACATTGGGACTTCGAAGTACGAGCAGTACTTC	CASSPDIGTSKYEQYF
TRBD1	TRBV29-1	TRBJ2-1	once	TGCAGCGTGCAAATATACAGGGGAGACAATGAGCAGTTCTTC	CSVQIYRGDNEQFF
.	TRBV5-1	TRBJ1-1	once	TGCGCCAGCAGCTTAGGGAGCGAAGCTTTCTTT	CASSLGSEAFF
TRBD2	TRBV4-2	TRBJ2-6	.	TGTGCCAGCCAATTTTCGAGCGGCGGGAGGGCGACTGGGGCCAACGTCCTGACTTTC	CASQFSSGGRATGANVLTF
TRBD1	TRBV5-8	TRBJ2-7	.	TGTGCCAGCAGCTTGTGGGACAGCTACGAGCAGTACTTC	CASSLWDSYEQYF
TRBD1	TRBV5-1	TRBJ1-2	.	TGCGCCAGCAGCTTGTGGCAGGGGGGTGGCTACACCTTC	CASSLWQGGGYTF
TRBD1	TRBV28	TRBJ2-7	.	TGTGCCAGCAGGGGACAGGGTTTCGTCTACGAGCAGTACTTC	CASRGQGFVYEQYF
.	TRBV12-5	TRBJ2-7	.	TGTGCTAGTGGTTTAGCTAACTACGAGCAGTACTTC	CASGLANYEQYF
.	TRBV27	TRBJ2-7	.	TGTGCCAGCAGTTGGCGGGCATCCAGCTCCTACGAGCAGTACTTC	CASSWRASSSYEQYF
TRBD2	TRBV4-1	TRBJ2-7	.	TGCGCCAGCAGCCAAGATGTAGCGGGACGCTCCTACGAGCAGTACTTC	CASSQDVAGRSYEQYF
.	TRBV6-5	TRBJ2-5	.	TGTGCCAGCAGGGTGGCGGGCGTCCAAGAGACCCAGTACTTC	CASRVAGVQETQYF
.	TRBV19	TRBJ1-2	.	TGTGCCAGCCGGGATGGTACAGGGTCTAACTATGGCTACACCTTC	CASRDGTGSNYGYTF
TRBD1	TRBV29-1	TRBJ1-1	once	TGCAGCGTTGAAGGGCTAACAGGGGGCGGCACTGAAGCTTTCTTT	CSVEGLTGGGTEAFF
.	TRBV5-4	TRBJ2-7	once	TGTGCCAGCAGCTTGGTAGAGGCCTACGAGCAGTACTTC	CASSLVEAYEQYF
TRBD2	TRBV27	TRBJ2-1	.	TGTGCCAGCAGTTTATCGCTAGCGGGGAGGAATGAGCAGTTCTTC	CASSLSLAGRNEQFF
.	TRBV5-1	TRBJ1-2	.	TGCGCCAGCATGGGGGCTAAGGGACACCCAAATAGCTATGGCTACACCTTC	CASMGAKGHPNSYGYTF
TRBD2	TRBV7-2	TRBJ2-7	.	TGTGCCAGCAGCTTATTTCTGGGGGGGGACTCCTACGAGCAGTACTTC	CASSLFLGGDSYEQYF
TRBD1	TRBV4-3	TRBJ1-1	.	TGCGCCAGCAGCCAGGACAGGGGATCTGGGAACACTGAAGCTTTCTTT	CASSQDRGSGNTEAFF
TRBD2	TRBV11-3	TRBJ2-3	.	TGTGCCAGCAGCTCGGCATGGCGGGAGAGGGCAGATACGCAGTATTTT	CASSSAWRERADTQYF
.	TRBV4-3	TRBJ1-2	.	TGCGCCAGCAGCCAAGATATTCGGGGAGGAGGTGGCTACACCTTC	CASSQDIRGGGGYTF
.	TRBV6-5	TRBJ2-7	.	TGTGCCAGCAGTTTGACGGAGTGGTCCTACGAGCAGTACTTC	CASSLTEWSYEQYF
TRBD1	TRBV5-1	TRBJ1-1	.	TGCGCCAGCAGTCCGACAGGGATAAGTAACACTGAAGCTTTCTTT	CASSPTGISNTEAFF
TRBD1	TRBV19	TRBJ1-5	few	TGTGCCAGTAGTATAGGGGGGACAGGTGGCAATCAGCCCCAGCATTTT	CASSIGGTGGNQPQHF
.	TRBV2	TRBJ1-4	.	TGTGCCAGCATGGGGGGGGCGGGTGAAAAACTGTTTTTT	CASMGGAGEKLFF
.	TRBV5-1	TRBJ1-2	.	TGCGCCAGCAGCTTTGACAGGAACTATGGCTACACCTTC	CASSFDRNYGYTF
TRBD2	TRBV30	TRBJ2-1	.	TGTGCCTGGTCTAGCGGGGGCTCCTACAATGAGCAGTTCTTC	CAWSSGGSYNEQFF
TRBD2	TRBV18	TRBJ2-7	once	TGTGCCAGCTCCCTGACTAGCGGGGTTTCCTACGAGCAGTACTTC	CASSLTSGVSYEQYF
.	TRBV7-8	TRBJ2-5	once	TGTGCCAGCAGCTTAGACCAGGAGACCCAGTACTTC	CASSLDQETQYF
TRBD2	TRBV13	TRBJ2-1	.	TGTGCCAGCAGCTTCTGGGGGAGGGCCGGGCATGAGCAGTTCTTC	CASSFWGRAGHEQFF
.	TRBV4-2	TRBJ1-3	few	TGTGCCAGCAGCCAAGAAGACAACCACTCTGGAAACACCATATATTTT	CASSQEDNHSGNTIYF